The rows below give T cell receptor beta chains drawn from one sample of a study of T cells after somatic rescue of genetic block. Assay: immunoSEQ multiplex PCR; the TCRdb copy retains only in-frame clones and omits some. The sample holds 9,500 to 12,000 clones; under 85% are singletons and the top ten take approximately 8%. The sample comprised peripheral blood mononuclear cells (PBMCs). These receptors were obtained from a boy younger than 18. Both conserved end residues are part of each CDR3. A D gene is named only where the DNA matches it firmly. Size tells how often a clone was seen (once, few, many) or the class of an expanded clone, and some rows leave it out.

NA	NA	TRBV20-1	TRBJ2-7	CSARDLYEQYF	TGCAGTGCTAGAGATCTCTACGAGCAGTACTTC
TRBD1	NA	TRBV7-9	TRBJ2-1	CASSWDRNNEQFF	TGTGCCAGCAGCTGGGACAGGAACAATGAGCAGTTCTTC
NA	once	TRBV2	TRBJ2-2	CASTRIGELFF	TGTGCCAGCACCCGTATCGGGGAGCTGTTTTTT
NA	NA	TRBV7-2	TRBJ1-2	CASSRRVGGRDYGYTF	TGTGCCAGCAGCCGCCGTGTCGGGGGTCGGGACTATGGCTACACCTTC
TRBD2	NA	TRBV5-4	TRBJ2-5	CASSPSSGGETQYF	TGTGCCAGCAGCCCCTCTTCGGGGGGAGAGACCCAGTACTTC
TRBD1	NA	TRBV9	TRBJ1-2	CASSKTTRTGELGYTF	TGTGCCAGCAGCAAGACTACCAGGACAGGGGAACTCGGCTACACCTTC
TRBD2	NA	TRBV6-5	TRBJ2-1	CASSYLPGSGRVF	TGTGCCAGCAGTTACCTCCCAGGTAGCGGGAGGGTCTTC
NA	NA	TRBV4-1	TRBJ2-1	CASSQDRIYNEQFF	TGCGCCAGCAGCCAAGATAGGATTTACAATGAGCAGTTCTTC
NA	NA	TRBV15	TRBJ2-7	CATSRDQNREQYF	TGTGCCACCAGCAGAGATCAGAACCGCGAGCAGTACTTC
NA	NA	TRBV28	TRBJ1-2	CATTRGRRASYGYTF	TGTGCCACCACGAGGGGCAGGCGAGCTTCTTATGGCTACACCTTC
NA	NA	TRBV7-6	TRBJ1-6	CASSYRFDSPLHF	TGTGCCAGCAGCTACCGCTTTGATTCACCCCTCCACTTT
NA	NA	TRBV18	TRBJ1-1	CASSNLIRDQNTEAFF	TGTGCCAGCTCAAACCTTATCAGGGACCAGAACACTGAAGCTTTCTTT
NA	NA	TRBV27	TRBJ1-2	CASSSVQGGYGYTF	TGTGCCAGCAGTTCTGTACAGGGAGGTTATGGCTACACCTTC
NA	NA	TRBV7-2	TRBJ1-5	CASSLVGPGQPQHF	TGTGCCAGCAGCTTAGTAGGGCCCGGTCAGCCCCAGCATTTT
NA	NA	TRBV4-2	TRBJ1-6	CASSQDTANMTPLHF	TGTGCCAGCAGCCAAGACACGGCAAATATGACACCCCTCCACTTT
NA	NA	TRBV5-1	TRBJ1-1	CASSLVGRGNTEAFF	TGCGCCAGCAGCTTGGTGGGTCGGGGGAACACTGAAGCTTTCTTT
NA	NA	TRBV5-6	TRBJ1-2	CASSLVPGWGSNYGYTF	TGTGCCAGCAGCTTGGTCCCGGGGTGGGGAAGTAACTATGGCTACACCTTC
TRBD2	few	TRBV7-9	TRBJ2-5	CASSRLGLEETQYF	TGTGCCAGCAGCCGACTCGGACTAGAAGAGACCCAGTACTTC
NA	NA	TRBV6-5	TRBJ1-2	CASSQGPYGYTF	TGTGCCAGCAGTCAGGGACCCTATGGCTACACCTTC
TRBD2	once	TRBV5-5	TRBJ2-5	CASSQTSGGPQETQYF	TGTGCCAGCAGCCAAACTAGCGGGGGGCCCCAAGAGACCCAGTACTTC
TRBD2	NA	TRBV6-1	TRBJ2-1	CASNGLAASYNEQFF	TGTGCCAGCAATGGACTAGCCGCTTCCTACAATGAGCAGTTCTTC
NA	NA	TRBV29-1	TRBJ2-1	CSVNPVLERVYNEQFF	TGCAGCGTTAACCCGGTTTTGGAGCGGGTGTACAATGAGCAGTTCTTC
NA	few	TRBV5-6	TRBJ1-3	CASVRLNVENTIYF	TGTGCCAGCGTCCGCTTGAACGTGGAAAACACCATATATTTT
TRBD1	few	TRBV5-1	TRBJ2-7	CASSWETGVVEQYF	TGCGCCAGCAGCTGGGAGACAGGGGTTGTGGAGCAGTACTTC